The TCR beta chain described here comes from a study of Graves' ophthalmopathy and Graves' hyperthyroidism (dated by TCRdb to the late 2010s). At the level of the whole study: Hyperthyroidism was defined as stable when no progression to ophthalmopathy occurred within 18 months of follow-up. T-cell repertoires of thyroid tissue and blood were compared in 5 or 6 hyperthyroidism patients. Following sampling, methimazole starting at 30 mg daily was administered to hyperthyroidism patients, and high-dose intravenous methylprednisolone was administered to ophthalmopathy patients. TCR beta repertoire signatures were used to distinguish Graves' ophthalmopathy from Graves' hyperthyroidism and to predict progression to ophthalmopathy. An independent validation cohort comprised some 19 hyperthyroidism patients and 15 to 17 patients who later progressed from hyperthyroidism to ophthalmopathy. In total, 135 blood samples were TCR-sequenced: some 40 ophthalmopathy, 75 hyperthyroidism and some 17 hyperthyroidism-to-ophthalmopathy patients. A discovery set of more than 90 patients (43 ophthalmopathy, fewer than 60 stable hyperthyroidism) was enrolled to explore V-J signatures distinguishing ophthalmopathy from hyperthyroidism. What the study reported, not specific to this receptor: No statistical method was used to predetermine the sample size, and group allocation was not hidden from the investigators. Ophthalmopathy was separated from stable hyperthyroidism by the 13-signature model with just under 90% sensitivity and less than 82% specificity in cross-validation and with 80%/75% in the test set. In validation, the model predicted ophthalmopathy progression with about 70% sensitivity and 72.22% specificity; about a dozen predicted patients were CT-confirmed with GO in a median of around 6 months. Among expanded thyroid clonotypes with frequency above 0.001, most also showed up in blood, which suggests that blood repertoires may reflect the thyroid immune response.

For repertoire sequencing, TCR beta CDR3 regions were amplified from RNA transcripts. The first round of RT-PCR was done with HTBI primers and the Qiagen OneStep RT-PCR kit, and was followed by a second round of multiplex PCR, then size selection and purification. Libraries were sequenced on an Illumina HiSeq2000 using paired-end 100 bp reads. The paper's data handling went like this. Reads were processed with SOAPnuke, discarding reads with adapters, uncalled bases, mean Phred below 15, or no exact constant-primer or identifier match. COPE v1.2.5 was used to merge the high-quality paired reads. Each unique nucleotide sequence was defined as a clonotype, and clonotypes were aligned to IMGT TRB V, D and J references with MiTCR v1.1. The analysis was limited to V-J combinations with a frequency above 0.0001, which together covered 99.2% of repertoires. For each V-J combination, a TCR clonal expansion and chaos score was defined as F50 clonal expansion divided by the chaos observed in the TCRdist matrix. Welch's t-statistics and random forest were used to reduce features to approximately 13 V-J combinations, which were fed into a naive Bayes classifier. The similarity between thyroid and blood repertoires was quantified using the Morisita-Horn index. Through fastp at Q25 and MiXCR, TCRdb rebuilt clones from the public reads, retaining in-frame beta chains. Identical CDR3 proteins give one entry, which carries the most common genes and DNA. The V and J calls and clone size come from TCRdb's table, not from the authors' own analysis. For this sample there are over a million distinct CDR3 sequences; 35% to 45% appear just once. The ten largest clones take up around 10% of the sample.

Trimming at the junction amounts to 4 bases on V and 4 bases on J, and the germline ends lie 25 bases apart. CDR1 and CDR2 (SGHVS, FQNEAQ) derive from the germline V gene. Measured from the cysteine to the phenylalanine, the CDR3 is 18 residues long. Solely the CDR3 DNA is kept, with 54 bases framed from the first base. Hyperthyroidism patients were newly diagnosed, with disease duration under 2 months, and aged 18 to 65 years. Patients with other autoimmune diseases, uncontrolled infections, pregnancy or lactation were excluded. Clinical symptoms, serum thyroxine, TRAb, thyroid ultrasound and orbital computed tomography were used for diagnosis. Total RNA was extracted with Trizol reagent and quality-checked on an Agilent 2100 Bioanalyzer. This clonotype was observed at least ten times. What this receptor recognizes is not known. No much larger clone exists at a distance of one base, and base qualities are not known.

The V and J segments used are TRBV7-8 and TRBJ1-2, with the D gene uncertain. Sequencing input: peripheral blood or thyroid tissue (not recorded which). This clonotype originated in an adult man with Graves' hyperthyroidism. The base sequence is TGTGCCAGCAGCTCGAGTGGGTCAGGCCGCGGGTGGGGCTATGGCTACACCTTC. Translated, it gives CASSSSGSGRGWGYGYTF. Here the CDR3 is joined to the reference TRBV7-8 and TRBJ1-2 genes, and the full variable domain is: GAGVSQSPRYKVAKRGQDVALRCDPISGHVSLFWYQQALGQGPEFLTYFQNEAQLDKSGLPSDRFFAERPEGSVSTLKIQRTQQEDSAVYLCASSSSGSGRGWGYGYTFGSGTRLTVV.